Following are 10 T cell receptor beta chains from one sample sequenced in a study of OX40 agonist ivuxolimab in advanced cancers. Clones were sequenced by immunoSEQ multiplex PCR, and TCRdb holds only the in-frame ones, with some missing. Of approximately 99,000 clones in the sample, roughly nine tenths are singletons; the top ten hold more than 5.5%. This sample comprised CD4+ or CD8+ T cells sorted from blood, obtained in a trial of the OX40 agonist ivuxolimab. Receptor source: an adult with an advanced solid tumor such as melanoma, head and neck, liver or kidney cancer.

This chain uses TRBV29-1 with TRBJ1-1; D not certain. Looked up from germline, CDR1 is SQVTM and CDR2 is ANQGSEA. The CDR3 extends over 16 amino acids. Trimming cost V 0 bases and J 0 bases, with 14 bases left between them. The CDR3 DNA sequence: TGCAGCGTTGAAGATCCGGGCAGAGTCATGAACACTGAAGCTTTCTTT. Residues: CSVEDPGRVMNTEAFF.

V is TRBV6-1 and J is TRBJ1-2, with TRBD1 as a possible D gene (6 bases). Germline V gives CDR1 MNHNS, CDR2 SASEGT. The CDR3 runs to 14 residues. V lost 2 bases and J lost 8, with 15 bases in between. CDR3 nucleotides: TGTGCCAGCAGTGAACGTCCGGGAGGGGGAGGCTACACCTTC. Its protein is CASSERPGGGGYTF.

This chain connects TRBV30 to TRBJ1-6; D not certain. CDR3 length: 16 amino acids. The germline CDR1 and CDR2 sequences are GTSNPN and SVGIG (reference sequence). Deletions cut 2 bases from V and 10 bases from J, with 21 bases between. The DNA of the CDR3 is TGTGCCTGGAGTTATCCCGGGCCTAGGAGTCTATCACCCCTCCACTTT. Its protein product is CAWSYPGPRSLSPLHF.

This clone was recorded once. The chain combines TRBV9 with TRBJ2-1; D might be TRBD1 (6 bases). V was clipped by 0 bases and J by 6 bases, with 7 bases between them. Looked up from germline, CDR1 is SGDLS and CDR2 is YYNGEE. The CDR3 extends over 13 amino acids. CDR3 coding DNA: TGTGCCAGCAGCGTAGGACAGGTCAATGAGCAGTTCTTC. Translation gives CASSVGQVNEQFF.

The chain couples TRBV27 to TRBJ1-1; no reliable D call. The CDR3 is 13 residues long. Germline V gives CDR1 MNHEY, CDR2 SMNVEV (reference sequence). V was cut by 7 bases and J by 5 bases, with 14 bases left in between. The CDR3 region has the DNA TGTGCCAGCACCCGCGGGTCGGGTACTGAAGCTTTCTTT. It translates to CASTRGSGTEAFF.

The V call is TRBV5-1, the J call TRBJ2-7; TRBD1 matches 12 bases. Germline loops: CDR1 SGHRS, CDR2 YFSETQ. The CDR3 is 14 residues long. V lost 3 bases, J lost 6 bases, and 4 bases stayed unmatched. The CDR3 DNA is TGCGCCAGCAGCTGGGGACAGGGGGCACGCGAGCAGTACTTC. Translating gives CASSWGQGAREQYF.

This sequence joins TRBV29-1 and TRBJ2-2; 11 positions agree with TRBD1. The CDR3 totals 14 residues. Germline loops: CDR1 SQVTM, CDR2 ANQGSEA. V shed 5 bases and J 6 bases; nucleotides not matched to a gene: 5. The CDR3 here is CSVTGQGAAGELFF. DNA of the CDR3: TGCAGCGTTACCGGACAGGGGGCCGCCGGGGAGCTGTTTTTT.

The CDR3 coding sequence is TGTGCCAGCATTCCGACAGGGAGAGATACGCAGTATTTT. Translation: CASIPTGRDTQYF. The rearrangement links TRBV6-6 to TRBJ2-3; 7 bases map to TRBD1. V trimming: 7 bases; J trimming: 5 bases; junction bases outside the gene matches: 6. The CDR3 extends over 13 amino acids. Germline V gives CDR1 MNHNY, CDR2 SVGAGI (reference sequence).

V is TRBV6-5 and J is TRBJ2-7, with TRBD1 matching 7 bases. The trim removed 0 bases at V and 3 bases at J, leaving 5 bases unmatched. CDR3 length equals 15 residues. The germline V gene has CDR1 MNHEY and CDR2 SVGAGI. The CDR3 coding sequence is TGTGCCAGCAGTTACTCGTGGACAGGCGGCTACGAGCAGTACTTC. This translates into CASSYSWTGGYEQYF.

The chain is built from TRBV29-1 and TRBJ1-2; D gene unclear. The V end was cut by 1 base, the J end by 4 bases, with 7 bases between. Per germline, CDR1 SQVTM and CDR2 ANQGSEA. The CDR3 extends over 12 amino acids. Here the CDR3 reads CSVEGLAYGYTF. The CDR3 DNA sequence: TGCAGCGTTGAAGGTTTGGCCTATGGCTACACCTTC.